This T cell receptor beta chain was identified during a study of glioma-infiltrating T cells. This clonotype was detected many times. The iRepertoire nested amplicon-rescue multiplex PCR amplified TCR alpha and beta CDR3s from RNA. For one-step reverse transcription and amplification, about 90-450 ng of tissue mRNA or PBMC total RNA was used. TCRdb re-analysed the multiplex PCR reads in MiXCR, keeping a single row per CDR3 protein. The sample contains over 80,000 distinct CDR3 sequences, around 40% of which appear only once. The specimen was glioma tissue, nonneoplastic brain tissue, or PBMCs (not recorded which). The TCR comes from a human donor with low-grade glioma or glioblastoma, undergoing nonglioma brain surgery, or in good health (not recorded which).

CDR3 nucleotides: TGCGCCAGCAGCCGTCCCGGGACAGGGGGCGGGTCTGAAGCTTTCTTT. This sequence encodes CASSRPGTGGGSEAFF. V usage is TRBV5-1 and J usage is TRBJ1-1, with 12 positions matching TRBD1. The junction had 10 bases not matched to a gene; V was cut back by 4 bases and J by 6 bases. The CDR3 contains 16 residues. Germline V gene sequence: CDR1 SGHRS, CDR2 YFSETQ.